A selection of T cell receptor beta chains follows, all from one sample in a study of T cell responses to AZD1222 COVID-19 vaccine. Libraries were prepared by immunoSEQ multiplex PCR; TCRdb keeps only in-frame clonotypes and omits some of them. The sample carries fewer than 70,000 clones, 80% to 90% recorded once. The sequences come from peripheral blood, collected 28 days after the second AZD1222 dose. The receptor source for this set is an adult who received the AZD1222 COVID-19 vaccine. The CDR3 runs from the conserved cysteine through the conserved F or W. D genes are given only for firm matches. The size entry is marked missing in some rows and otherwise reads once, few, many or a size class.

CDR3nt	CDR3aa	d_gene	v_gene	j_gene	abundance
TGTGCCAGCAGCTTAGATTCGGTTGGAGGGAGTGAGCAGTTCTTC	CASSLDSVGGSEQFF	NA	TRBV11-2	TRBJ2-1	NA
TGTGCCAGCAGACAGGTCTACGAGCAGTACTTC	CASRQVYEQYF	NA	TRBV6-5	TRBJ2-7	NA
TGTGCCAGCAGCTTATTGACGAACACTGAAGCTTTCTTT	CASSLLTNTEAFF	NA	TRBV7-9	TRBJ1-1	NA
TGTGCCAGTAGCGGCGGGACAGCCCAAGAGACCCAGTACTTC	CASSGGTAQETQYF	NA	TRBV19	TRBJ2-5	NA
TGTGCCATCAGTTCTGGGCAGGGGAGCTCTGGAAACACCATATATTTT	CAISSGQGSSGNTIYF	NA	TRBV10-3	TRBJ1-3	NA
TGTGCCAGCAGCTTTGGGAGGGTGCAATCACCCCTCCACTTT	CASSFGRVQSPLHF	NA	TRBV7-2	TRBJ1-6	once
TGTGCCAGCAGTGATTATGGCTCAAGCACAGATACGCAGTATTTT	CASSDYGSSTDTQYF	NA	TRBV2	TRBJ2-3	NA
TGTGCCAGCAGCAGGGAGGGCTACGAGCAGTACTTC	CASSREGYEQYF	TRBD2	TRBV9	TRBJ2-7	NA
TGTGCCAGCAGCTACGGCCGCCTAGCGGGGTTGGAGACCCAGTACTTC	CASSYGRLAGLETQYF	TRBD2	TRBV11-3	TRBJ2-5	once
TGTGCCAGCAGCCCTCAGGGAAATCAGCCCCAGCATTTT	CASSPQGNQPQHF	NA	TRBV7-9	TRBJ1-5	few
TGTGCCAGCAGTCTAGCGGGGGGGCTAGGAACAGATACGCAGTATTTT	CASSLAGGLGTDTQYF	TRBD2	TRBV27	TRBJ2-3	NA
TGCAGCTTTTCCGTCCTAAACACTGAAGCTTTCTTT	CSFSVLNTEAFF	NA	TRBV29-1	TRBJ1-1	NA
TGTGCCAGCAGTTTATCCCCCCAACTCTATGGCTACACCTTC	CASSLSPQLYGYTF	NA	TRBV28	TRBJ1-2	NA
TGTGCCAGCAGCTTAACCGGGAGTGGTTCAGATACGCAGTATTTT	CASSLTGSGSDTQYF	NA	TRBV7-2	TRBJ2-3	NA
TGTGCCAGCAGCTTGGCCGCTCGACAGGTTTCCGGAAACACCATATATTTT	CASSLAARQVSGNTIYF	NA	TRBV5-5	TRBJ1-3	once
TGCGCCAGCAGCTTGGGCGGGGGAACTCAAGAGACCCAGTACTTC	CASSLGGGTQETQYF	TRBD2	TRBV5-1	TRBJ2-5	NA
TGTGCCAGCGGGGAGACCCAGTACTTC	CASGETQYF	NA	TRBV12-3/TRBV12-4	TRBJ2-5	NA
TGTGCCATCAGTGATGTCGGGACAGGTGATGGCTACACCTTC	CAISDVGTGDGYTF	TRBD1	TRBV10-3	TRBJ1-2	NA
TGCGCCAGCAGCTTTGGCCTGGGGACAGGGGTATTGGGCACTGAAGCTTTCTTT	CASSFGLGTGVLGTEAFF	TRBD1	TRBV5-1	TRBJ1-1	NA
TGTGCCACCAGAGCGGGAGGGCCGAATGAGCAGTTCTTC	CATRAGGPNEQFF	TRBD2	TRBV10-3	TRBJ2-1	NA
TGTGCCAGCGGGAGCTCCTACGAGCAGTACTTC	CASGSSYEQYF	NA	TRBV6-5	TRBJ2-7	few
TGTGCCAGTAGGGGGCTGAGGACAGGGATGAACACTGAAGCTTTCTTT	CASRGLRTGMNTEAFF	TRBD1	TRBV19	TRBJ1-1	NA
TGCAGTGCTAGACAAAACATTCAGTACTTC	CSARQNIQYF	NA	TRBV20-1	TRBJ2-4	NA
TGTGCCAGCAGCTTGGGAGTCCAAGTCGATGGCTACACCTTC	CASSLGVQVDGYTF	NA	TRBV5-5	TRBJ1-2	NA
TGTGCCAGCTCGCAGGCAGACAAGAACACTGAAGCTTTCTTT	CASSQADKNTEAFF	NA	TRBV18	TRBJ1-1	once
TGTGCCACCAGCAGGGGAAACCAAGAGACCCAGTACTTC	CATSRGNQETQYF	NA	TRBV15	TRBJ2-5	NA
TGTGCCAGCAGTCCTGGACAGCTATGGGAGACCCAGTACTTC	CASSPGQLWETQYF	NA	TRBV6-5	TRBJ2-5	NA
TGTGCCAGCAGCTTAGATCCTAGCGGGGCGTACGAGCAGTACTTC	CASSLDPSGAYEQYF	TRBD2	TRBV11-2	TRBJ2-7	NA
TGTGCCACCGTTCCTACGACCAGGGACACTGAAGCTTTCTTT	CATVPTTRDTEAFF	NA	TRBV10-3	TRBJ1-1	NA
TGTGCCAGCACCCCCCTCGTTTCGAGTGTCTACGAGCAGTACTTC	CASTPLVSSVYEQYF	NA	TRBV6-5	TRBJ2-7	NA
TGTGCCAGCAGCTATACCGGGACTTACTCCTACGAGCAGTACTTC	CASSYTGTYSYEQYF	NA	TRBV7-9	TRBJ2-7	NA
TGCGCCAGCAGCTTGGAGGCAGGGCCTGAACGTAACTATGGCTACACCTTC	CASSLEAGPERNYGYTF	NA	TRBV5-1	TRBJ1-2	NA
TGCGCCAGCAGCTTTCGAGGGGTCAACACTGAAGCTTTCTTT	CASSFRGVNTEAFF	NA	TRBV5-1	TRBJ1-1	NA
TGCGCCAGCAGCTCAAGCGTGACAGGGTCGAGCTCCTATAATTCACCCCTCCACTTT	CASSSSVTGSSSYNSPLHF	TRBD1	TRBV5-1	TRBJ1-6	NA